A selection of T cell receptor beta chains follows, all from one sample in a study of blood T cell repertoires in COVID-19. TCRdb keeps only in-frame clones here, not all; method: immunoSEQ multiplex PCR. The data hold 200,000 to 300,000 clones, with 86% observed a single time. Sequenced: peripheral blood. These receptors were collected from a woman of 80 years or more with COVID-19, enrolled during active disease. The conserved cysteine and the conserved F or W are not part of the CDR3 here. Fields, in order: V gene, J gene, CDR3 protein.

V gene: TRBV5-1; J gene: TRBJ2-1; CDR3 protein: ASSRRTGDNEQF
V gene: TRBV5-1; J gene: TRBJ1-2; CDR3 protein: ASSLDGQGHGYT
V gene: TRBV19; J gene: TRBJ2-3; CDR3 protein: ASSIDLGGSDTQY
V gene: TRBV27; J gene: TRBJ1-2; CDR3 protein: ASSIQGANYGYT
V gene: TRBV5-3; J gene: TRBJ1-1; CDR3 protein: ARSLAADRGTEAF
V gene: TRBV5-1; J gene: TRBJ1-2; CDR3 protein: ASSFGTGDYGYT
V gene: TRBV30; J gene: TRBJ1-5; CDR3 protein: AWSPNFGAQPQH
V gene: TRBV7-2; J gene: TRBJ1-1; CDR3 protein: ASSAGPNTEAF
V gene: TRBV7-2; J gene: TRBJ2-5; CDR3 protein: ASSLKAGDQETQY
V gene: TRBV7-2; J gene: TRBJ2-2; CDR3 protein: ASSLGPLNTGELF
V gene: TRBV28; J gene: TRBJ1-2; CDR3 protein: ASNKENRMHGYT
V gene: TRBV2; J gene: TRBJ1-6; CDR3 protein: ASSASRTVAPLH
V gene: TRBV27; J gene: TRBJ1-4; CDR3 protein: ASSPQGAINEKLF
V gene: TRBV6-1; J gene: TRBJ1-2; CDR3 protein: ASSEAGRVGQGIYGYT
V gene: TRBV10-3; J gene: TRBJ1-1; CDR3 protein: AIGTGVTEAF
V gene: TRBV7-2; J gene: TRBJ1-2; CDR3 protein: ASRQTGGYGYT
V gene: TRBV28; J gene: TRBJ1-5; CDR3 protein: ASSHLGAILNRSSNQPQH
V gene: TRBV10-2; J gene: TRBJ2-1; CDR3 protein: ASRAFNRGLSIGSYNEQF
V gene: TRBV19; J gene: TRBJ1-2; CDR3 protein: ASSPTGVGGYT
V gene: TRBV7-2; J gene: TRBJ1-6; CDR3 protein: ASSFVGETYNSPLH
V gene: TRBV18; J gene: TRBJ1-5; CDR3 protein: ASSPPGQGGHQPQH
V gene: TRBV14; J gene: TRBJ1-2; CDR3 protein: ASSQLDRGSHGYT
V gene: TRBV20-1; J gene: TRBJ1-5; CDR3 protein: SARDTEPQH
V gene: TRBV7-2; J gene: TRBJ1-2; CDR3 protein: ASSSGGYGYT
V gene: TRBV7-2; J gene: TRBJ2-1; CDR3 protein: ASSLGGSQGEQF
V gene: TRBV6-5; J gene: TRBJ1-1; CDR3 protein: ASSYSTTWNTEAF
V gene: TRBV6-2/TRBV6-3; J gene: TRBJ2-3; CDR3 protein: ASSLAGVGRESTDTQY
V gene: TRBV6-2/TRBV6-3; J gene: TRBJ2-7; CDR3 protein: ASTYRDRGYEQY
V gene: TRBV2; J gene: TRBJ2-5; CDR3 protein: ASSGTVTDETQY
V gene: TRBV2; J gene: TRBJ1-1; CDR3 protein: ASSRDRGTEAF
V gene: TRBV3-1/TRBV3-2; J gene: TRBJ1-6; CDR3 protein: ASGTGGAGSPLH
V gene: TRBV27; J gene: TRBJ1-2; CDR3 protein: ASSSLPGGGASYGYT
V gene: TRBV28; J gene: TRBJ2-7; CDR3 protein: ASSLGLAQEQY
V gene: TRBV7-2; J gene: TRBJ2-5; CDR3 protein: ASSPRFSGGAGQETQY
V gene: TRBV9; J gene: TRBJ2-3; CDR3 protein: ASSVDEGGRTDTQY
V gene: TRBV19; J gene: TRBJ1-6; CDR3 protein: ASSIAAGGLDSPLH
V gene: TRBV18; J gene: TRBJ1-4; CDR3 protein: ASSPGQGFNEKLF
V gene: TRBV7-2; J gene: TRBJ1-2; CDR3 protein: ASSSGIQGGYT
V gene: TRBV5-1; J gene: TRBJ2-1; CDR3 protein: ASSLYRTSTNEQF
V gene: TRBV5-1; J gene: TRBJ1-3; CDR3 protein: ASKLGVYRGHSGNTIY
V gene: TRBV12-5; J gene: TRBJ1-1; CDR3 protein: ASGPLGMGEAF
V gene: TRBV30; J gene: TRBJ1-1; CDR3 protein: AWSVRQDSEAF
V gene: TRBV24-1; J gene: TRBJ1-2; CDR3 protein: ATSETTENYGYT
V gene: TRBV4-1; J gene: TRBJ2-3; CDR3 protein: ASSQVLGLAGVDTQY
V gene: TRBV28; J gene: TRBJ1-2; CDR3 protein: ASTSGTGGYT
V gene: TRBV2; J gene: TRBJ1-2; CDR3 protein: AGSTGDGYT
V gene: TRBV6-5; J gene: TRBJ2-1; CDR3 protein: ASSDSSSYNEQF
V gene: TRBV9; J gene: TRBJ2-1; CDR3 protein: ASSVMGQGAVDEQF
V gene: TRBV7-9; J gene: TRBJ1-1; CDR3 protein: ASSLTGVAF
V gene: TRBV5-1; J gene: TRBJ2-3; CDR3 protein: ASSLGLSGIRTDTQY
V gene: TRBV6-5; J gene: TRBJ1-1; CDR3 protein: ASISEIKAF
V gene: TRBV2; J gene: TRBJ1-5; CDR3 protein: ASTTGNQPQH
V gene: TRBV10-3; J gene: TRBJ1-2; CDR3 protein: AISEGDRDNGYT
V gene: TRBV6-2/TRBV6-3; J gene: TRBJ1-5; CDR3 protein: ASSYSFGQNSNQPQH